This TCR beta chain was observed in a study of blood T cell repertoires in COVID-19. Grouping used clinical history reported by participants in a survey and questionnaire. The CDR3 contains 14 residues. Per the germline V gene, CDR1 is SEHNR and CDR2 is FQNEAQ (reference sequence). V lost 5 bases and J lost 4; bases outside the gene matches: 3. Profiled with immunoSEQ multiplex PCR; TCRdb holds only in-frame clones, not every one. The data show approximately 280,000 clones, 90% seen once. Sequencing was performed on PBMCs or T cells enriched from blood (not recorded which). The chain carries TRBV7-9 and TRBJ1-2; TRBD1 agrees at 11 bases. This receptor was identified in a woman in her late teens or twenties with acute COVID-19. This CDR3 is CASSPGTGGYGYTF. CDR3 nucleotides: TGTGCCAGCAGCCCCGGGACAGGGGGCTATGGCTACACCTTC.